The clone carrying this T cell receptor (beta chain) has just one count. Categorization into cohorts depended on clinical history that participants reported. The record originates from a study of blood T cell repertoires in COVID-19. Study-level information: PBMCs, B-cell-depleted T cells, or T cells were the source of the cDNA or gDNA that made up the material.

TCRdb keeps only in-frame clones here, not all; method: immunoSEQ multiplex PCR. The sample shows a few hundred thousand clones, roughly 90% of them seen only once. Trimming removed 2 bases from V and 6 bases from J, with 17 bases in between. This CDR3 spans 15 amino acids. Germline values: CDR1 SQVTM, CDR2 ANQGSEA. This rearrangement joins TRBV29-1 to TRBJ2-1; D might be TRBD2 (5 bases). This clonotype was sampled from a woman in her 30s who had recovered from COVID-19. Sequencing was performed on PBMCs or T cells enriched from blood (not recorded which). In nucleotides, the CDR3 is TGCAGCGTTGAAATTCCCCAACTAGAAATCAATGAGCAGTTCTTC. Amino acids: CSVEIPQLEINEQFF.